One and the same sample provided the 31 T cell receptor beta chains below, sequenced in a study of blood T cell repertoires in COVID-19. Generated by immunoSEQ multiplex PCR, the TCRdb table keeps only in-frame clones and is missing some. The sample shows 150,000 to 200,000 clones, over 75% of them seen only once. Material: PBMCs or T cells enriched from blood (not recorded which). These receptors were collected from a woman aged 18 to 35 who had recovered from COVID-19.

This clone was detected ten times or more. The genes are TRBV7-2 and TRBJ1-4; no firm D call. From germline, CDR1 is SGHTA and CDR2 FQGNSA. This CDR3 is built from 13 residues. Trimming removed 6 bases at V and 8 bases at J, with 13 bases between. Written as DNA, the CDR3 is TGTGCCAGCAGTCCCTCCTCGGGGGAAAAACTGTTTTTT. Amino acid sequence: CASSPSSGEKLFF.

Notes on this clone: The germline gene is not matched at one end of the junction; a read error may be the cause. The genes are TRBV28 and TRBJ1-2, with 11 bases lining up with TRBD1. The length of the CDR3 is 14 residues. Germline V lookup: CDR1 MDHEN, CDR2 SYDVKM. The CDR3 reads CASSFTDRGLVEHF. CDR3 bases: TGTGCCAGCAGTTTCACGGACAGGGGGCTCGTCGAACACTTC.

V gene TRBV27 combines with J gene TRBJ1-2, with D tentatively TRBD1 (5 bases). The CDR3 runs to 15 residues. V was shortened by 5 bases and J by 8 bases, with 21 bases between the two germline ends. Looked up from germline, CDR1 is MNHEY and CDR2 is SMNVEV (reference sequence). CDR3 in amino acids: CASSGLAGMGGGYTF. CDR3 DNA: TGTGCCAGCAGTGGGCTAGCGGGCATGGGGGGGGGCTACACCTTC.

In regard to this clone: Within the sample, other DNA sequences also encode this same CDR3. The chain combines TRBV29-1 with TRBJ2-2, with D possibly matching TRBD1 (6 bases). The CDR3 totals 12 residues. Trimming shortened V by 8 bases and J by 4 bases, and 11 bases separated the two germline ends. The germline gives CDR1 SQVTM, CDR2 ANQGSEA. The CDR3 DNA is TGCAGCCTACTGGACAGCACCGGGGAGCTGTTTTTT. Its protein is CSLLDSTGELFF.

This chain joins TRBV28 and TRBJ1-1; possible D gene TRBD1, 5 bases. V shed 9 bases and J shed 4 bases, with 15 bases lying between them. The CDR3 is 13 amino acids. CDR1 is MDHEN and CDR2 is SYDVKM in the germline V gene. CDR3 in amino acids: CASLIVGGTEAFF. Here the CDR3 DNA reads TGTGCCAGTCTGATCGTCGGGGGCACTGAAGCTTTCTTT.

CDR3 sequence: CASSPGEYNEKLFF. CDR3 sequence (DNA): TGCGCCAGCAGCCCGGGGGAGTATAATGAAAAACTGTTTTTT. The J gene is TRBJ1-4, the V gene TRBV5-1, with D maybe TRBD1 (5 bases). CDR1 SGHRS and CDR2 YFSETQ come from the germline V gene. Trimming stripped 4 bases from V and 4 bases from J, with 11 bases between. The CDR3 consists of 14 residues. The full variable domain, rest sourced from reference TRBV5-1 and TRBJ1-4, is KAGVTQTPRYLIKTRGQQVTLSCSPISGHRSVSWYQQTPGQGLQFLFEYFSETQRNKGNFPGRFSGRQFSNSRSEMNVSTLELGDSALYLCASSPGEYNEKLFFGSGTQLSVL.

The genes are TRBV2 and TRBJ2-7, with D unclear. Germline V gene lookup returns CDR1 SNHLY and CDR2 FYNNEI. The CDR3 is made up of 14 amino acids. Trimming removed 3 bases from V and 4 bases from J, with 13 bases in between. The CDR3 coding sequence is TGTGCCAGCAGTGACTGGGCAGATACATACGAGCAGTACTTC. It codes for CASSDWADTYEQYF.

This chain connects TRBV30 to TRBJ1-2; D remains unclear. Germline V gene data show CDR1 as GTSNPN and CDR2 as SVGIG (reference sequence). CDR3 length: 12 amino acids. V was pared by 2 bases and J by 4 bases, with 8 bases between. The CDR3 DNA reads TGTGCCTGGAGTCTCCAGATCTATGGCTACACCTTC. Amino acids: CAWSLQIYGYTF.

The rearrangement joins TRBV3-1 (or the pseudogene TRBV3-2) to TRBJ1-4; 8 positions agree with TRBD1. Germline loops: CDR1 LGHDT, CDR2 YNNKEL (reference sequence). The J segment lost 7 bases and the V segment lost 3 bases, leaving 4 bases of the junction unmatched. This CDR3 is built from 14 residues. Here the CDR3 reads CASSHRGQREKLFF. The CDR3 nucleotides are TGTGCCAGCAGCCACAGGGGGCAACGTGAAAAACTGTTTTTT.

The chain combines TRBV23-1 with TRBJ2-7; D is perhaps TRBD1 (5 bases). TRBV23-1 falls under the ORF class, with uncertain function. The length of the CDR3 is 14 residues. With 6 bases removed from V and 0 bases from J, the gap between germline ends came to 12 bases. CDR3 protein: CASRLTASSYEQYF. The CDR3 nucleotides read TGCGCCAGCAGACTGACAGCTAGCTCCTACGAGCAGTACTTC.

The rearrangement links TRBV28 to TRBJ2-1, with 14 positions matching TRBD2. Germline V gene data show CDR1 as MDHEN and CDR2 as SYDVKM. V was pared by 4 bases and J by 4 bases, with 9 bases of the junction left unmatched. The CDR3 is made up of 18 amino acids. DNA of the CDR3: TGTGCCAGCAGTTCCAAAGGACTAGCGGGGGGCCGGTACAATGAGCAGTTCTTC. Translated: CASSSKGLAGGRYNEQFF.

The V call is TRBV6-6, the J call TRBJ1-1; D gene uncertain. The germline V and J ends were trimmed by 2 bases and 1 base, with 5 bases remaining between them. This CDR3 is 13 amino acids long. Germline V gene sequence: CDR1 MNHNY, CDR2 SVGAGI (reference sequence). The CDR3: CASSYLSNTEAFF. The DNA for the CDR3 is TGTGCCAGCAGTTACCTCTCGAACACTGAAGCTTTCTTT.

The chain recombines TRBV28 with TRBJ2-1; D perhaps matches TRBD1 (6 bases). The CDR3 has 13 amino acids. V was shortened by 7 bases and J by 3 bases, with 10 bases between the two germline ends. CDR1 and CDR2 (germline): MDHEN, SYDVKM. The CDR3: CASTYRDYNEQFF. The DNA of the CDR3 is TGTGCCAGCACTTACAGGGACTACAATGAGCAGTTCTTC. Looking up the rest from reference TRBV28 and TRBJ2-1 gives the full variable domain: DVKVTQSSRYLVKRTGEKVFLECVQDMDHENMFWYRQDPGLGLRLIYFSYDVKMKEKGDIPEGYSVSREKKERFSLILESASTNQTSMYLCASTYRDYNEQFFGPGTRLTVL.

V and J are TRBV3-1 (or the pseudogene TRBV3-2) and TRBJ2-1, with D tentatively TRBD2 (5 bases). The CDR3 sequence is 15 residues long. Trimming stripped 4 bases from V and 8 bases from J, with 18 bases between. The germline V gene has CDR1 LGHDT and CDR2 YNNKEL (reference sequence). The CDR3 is CASSRPRAGGDEQFF. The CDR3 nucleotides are TGTGCCAGCAGCCGCCCTCGGGCCGGAGGCGATGAGCAGTTCTTC.

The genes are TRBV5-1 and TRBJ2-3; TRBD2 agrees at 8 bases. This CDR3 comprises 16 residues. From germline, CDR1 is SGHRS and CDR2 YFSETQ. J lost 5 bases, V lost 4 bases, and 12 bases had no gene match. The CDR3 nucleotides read TGCGCCAGCAGCAACGAGGGACTAGTCTTGGTAGATACGCAGTATTTT. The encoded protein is CASSNEGLVLVDTQYF.

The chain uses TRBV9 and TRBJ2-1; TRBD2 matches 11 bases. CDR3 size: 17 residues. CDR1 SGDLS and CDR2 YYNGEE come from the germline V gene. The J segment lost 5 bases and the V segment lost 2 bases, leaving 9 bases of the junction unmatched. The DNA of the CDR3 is TGTGCCAGCAGCGTCGGCGGAACTAGCGGGAGACACAATGAGCAGTTCTTC. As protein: CASSVGGTSGRHNEQFF.

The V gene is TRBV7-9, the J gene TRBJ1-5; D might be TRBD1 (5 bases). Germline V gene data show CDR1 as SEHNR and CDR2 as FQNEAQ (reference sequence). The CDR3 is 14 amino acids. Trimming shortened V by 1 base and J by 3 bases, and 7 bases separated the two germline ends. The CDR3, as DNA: TGTGCCAGCAGCTTAGGGACATACAATCAGCCCCAGCATTTT. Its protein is CASSLGTYNQPQHF.

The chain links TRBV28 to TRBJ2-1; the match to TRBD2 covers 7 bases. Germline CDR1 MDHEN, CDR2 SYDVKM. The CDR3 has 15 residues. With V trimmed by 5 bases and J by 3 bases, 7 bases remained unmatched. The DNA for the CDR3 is TGTGCCAGCAGTGTTGGGACTACAAACTACAATGAGCAGTTCTTC. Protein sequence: CASSVGTTNYNEQFF.

In DNA form, the CDR3 reads TGTGCCACCGTAGTTGCCGGACAGCAAAATTCACCCCTCCACTTT. This encodes CATVVAGQQNSPLHF. J is TRBJ1-6 and V is TRBV28; the D gene is possibly TRBD1 (6 bases). Germline-derived CDR1 and CDR2 are MDHEN and SYDVKM. CDR3 length: 15 residues. V shed 10 bases and J shed 7 bases, with 20 bases lying between them.

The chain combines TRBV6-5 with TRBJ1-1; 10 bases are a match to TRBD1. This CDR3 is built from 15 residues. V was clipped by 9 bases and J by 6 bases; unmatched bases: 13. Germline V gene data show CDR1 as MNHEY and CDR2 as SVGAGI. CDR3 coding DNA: TGTGCCAGTAACCGGGACAGGGGTCAACGGCCTGAAGCTTTCTTT. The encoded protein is CASNRDRGQRPEAFF.

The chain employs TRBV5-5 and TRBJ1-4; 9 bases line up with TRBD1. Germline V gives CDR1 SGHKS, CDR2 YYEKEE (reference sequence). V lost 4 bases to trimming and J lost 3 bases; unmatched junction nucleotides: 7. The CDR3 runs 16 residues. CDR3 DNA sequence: TGTGCCAGCAGCCGTGGGACAGGGAGGCCTAATGAAAAACTGTTTTTT. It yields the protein CASSRGTGRPNEKLFF. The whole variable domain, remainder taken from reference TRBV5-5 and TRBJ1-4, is DAGVTQSPTHLIKTRGQQVTLRCSPISGHKSVSWYQQVLGQGPQFIFQYYEKEERGRGNFPDRFSARQFPNYSSELNVNALLLGDSALYLCASSRGTGRPNEKLFFGSGTQLSVL.

The CDR3: CASSPETANYGYTF. CDR3 coding DNA: TGTGCCAGCTCACCGGAGACAGCTAACTATGGCTACACCTTC. The chain links TRBV18 to TRBJ1-2; possibly TRBD1 for D (5 bases). This CDR3 spans 14 amino acids. CDR1 is KGHSH and CDR2 is LQKENI in the germline V gene. V lost 3 bases and J lost 0, with 8 bases in between.

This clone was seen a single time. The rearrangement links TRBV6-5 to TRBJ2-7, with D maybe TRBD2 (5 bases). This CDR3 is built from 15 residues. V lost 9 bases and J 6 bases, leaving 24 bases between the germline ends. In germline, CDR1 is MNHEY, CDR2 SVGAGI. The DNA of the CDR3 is TGTGCCAGTAACAGCCCTCGGGGAAGAGTATTCGAGCAGTACTTC. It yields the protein CASNSPRGRVFEQYF.

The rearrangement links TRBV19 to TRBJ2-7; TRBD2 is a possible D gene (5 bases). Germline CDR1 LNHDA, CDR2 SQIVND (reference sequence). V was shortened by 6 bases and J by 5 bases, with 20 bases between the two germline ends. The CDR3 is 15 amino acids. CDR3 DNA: TGTGCCAGTAGCTCCGGAGGACTTCGGTCCCACGAGCAGTACTTC. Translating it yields CASSSGGLRSHEQYF.

CDR3 region: CASSMPSHGETEEKLFF. The DNA for the CDR3 is TGTGCCAGTAGTATGCCCTCCCATGGGGAGACCGAAGAAAAACTGTTTTTT. The chain is built from TRBV19 and TRBJ1-4, with D hard to call. Germline values: CDR1 LNHDA, CDR2 SQIVND (reference sequence). CDR3 length: 17 amino acids. V gave up 3 bases and J gave up 8 bases, with 22 bases separating them.

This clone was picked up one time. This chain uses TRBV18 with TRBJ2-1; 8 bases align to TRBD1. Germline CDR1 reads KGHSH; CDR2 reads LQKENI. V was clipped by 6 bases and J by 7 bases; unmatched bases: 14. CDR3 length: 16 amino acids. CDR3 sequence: CASSQQIGQGRNEQFF. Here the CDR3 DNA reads TGTGCCAGCTCCCAACAAATAGGACAGGGAAGGAATGAGCAGTTCTTC.

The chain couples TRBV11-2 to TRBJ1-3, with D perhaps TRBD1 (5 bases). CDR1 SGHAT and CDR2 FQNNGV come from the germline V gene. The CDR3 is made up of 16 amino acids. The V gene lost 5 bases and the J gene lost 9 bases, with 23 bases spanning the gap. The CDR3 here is CASSTGGVFSLGTIYF. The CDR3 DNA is TGTGCCAGCAGCACGGGGGGGGTTTTCTCTTTAGGCACCATATATTTT.

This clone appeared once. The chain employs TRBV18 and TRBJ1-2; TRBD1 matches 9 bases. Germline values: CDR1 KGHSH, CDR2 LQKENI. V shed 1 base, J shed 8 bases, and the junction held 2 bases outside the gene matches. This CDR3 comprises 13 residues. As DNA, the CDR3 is TGTGCCAGCTCACCACGGACAGGGGAGGGCTACACCTTC. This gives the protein CASSPRTGEGYTF.

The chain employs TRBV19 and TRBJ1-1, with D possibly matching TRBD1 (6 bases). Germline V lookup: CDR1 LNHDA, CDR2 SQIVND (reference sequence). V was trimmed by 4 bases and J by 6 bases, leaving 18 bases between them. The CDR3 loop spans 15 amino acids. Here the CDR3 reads CASSTLGAGSPEAFF. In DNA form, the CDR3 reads TGTGCCAGTAGTACGCTGGGGGCAGGGAGCCCTGAAGCTTTCTTT.

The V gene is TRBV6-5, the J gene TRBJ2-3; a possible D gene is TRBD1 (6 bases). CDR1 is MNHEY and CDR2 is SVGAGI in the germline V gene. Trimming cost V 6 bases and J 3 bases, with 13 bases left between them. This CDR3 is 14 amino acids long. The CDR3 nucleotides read TGTGCCAGCAGGAAAAACAGGGAAACAGATACGCAGTATTTT. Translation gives CASRKNRETDTQYF.

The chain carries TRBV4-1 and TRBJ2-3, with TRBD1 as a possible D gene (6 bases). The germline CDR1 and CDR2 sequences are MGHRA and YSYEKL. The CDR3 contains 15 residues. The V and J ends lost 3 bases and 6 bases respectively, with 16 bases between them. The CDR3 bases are TGCGCCAGCAGCCACCCCGGACAGTTTGCCGATACGCAGTATTTT. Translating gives CASSHPGQFADTQYF.